The clone carrying this TCR beta chain has ten or more counts. Its antigen is undetermined. The CDR3 runs 16 residues. The V and J ends lost 3 bases and 4 bases, in that order; junction bases with no gene match: 6. Looked up from germline, CDR1 is SGHTA and CDR2 is FQGTGA. Using its own MiXCR run on the reads, TCRdb lists one record per CDR3 protein. This repertoire shows 200,000 to 300,000 distinct CDR3 sequences, 9% to 15% found once; its top ten account for roughly 1.7%. This entry belongs to a study of T cell repertoires in cytomegalovirus infection. General study points: HLA-C-restricted CMV-specific TCR beta clonotypes were dominant in the ex vivo response.

This receptor was obtained from a human donor in good health (CMV status not recorded). Some clones in this sample may be carry-over from other donors' samples. The chain is built from TRBV7-3 and TRBJ2-1, with 10 bases lining up with TRBD2. The sequenced sample was PBMCs. The CDR3 DNA reads TGTGCCAGCAGCTTGCTAGCGGGAGTGAAGTACAATGAGCAGTTCTTC. Translated, it gives CASSLLAGVKYNEQFF.